These 5 T cell receptor beta chains were sequenced from one sample in a study of shared clonotypes between healthy human individuals. The repertoire was sequenced with immunoSEQ multiplex PCR; TCRdb's copy has only in-frame clones and lacks some. The sample shows more than 400,000 clones, around 73% of them seen only once. Sequenced input: PBMCs. These receptors all come from a woman aged 40 to 50 in good health. Some clones in this sample may be carry-over from other donors' samples.

This clone was detected only a few times. The chain joins TRBV19 to TRBJ1-1, with 7 bases aligning to TRBD1. The V and J ends lost 6 bases and 3 bases, in that order; junction bases with no gene match: 10. CDR1 is LNHDA, CDR2 SQIVND, per germline (reference sequence). The CDR3 length is 15 residues. CDR3 bases: TGTGCCAGTAGGAGGATACAGGGGACGTACACTGAAGCTTTCTTT. It is translated as CASRRIQGTYTEAFF.

The rearrangement joins TRBV5-6 to TRBJ2-2; D could derive from TRBD1 or TRBD2 (5 bases each). Germline loops: CDR1 SGHDT, CDR2 YYEEEE. This CDR3 is 16 amino acids long. The germline V and J ends were trimmed by 3 bases and 3 bases, with 15 bases remaining between them. CDR3: CASSSYRLGDTGELFF. CDR3 sequence (DNA): TGTGCCAGCAGCTCCTATCGTTTGGGGGACACCGGGGAGCTGTTTTTT.

Notes on this clone: The junction differs from germline at one of its ends, possibly a read error. V usage is TRBV18 and J usage is TRBJ2-7, with 9 bases lining up with TRBD1. The CDR3 spans 14 residues. CDR1 and CDR2 from the germline V gene are KGHSH and LQKENI. The CDR3: CASSPEGQGVGPDF. The CDR3 region has the DNA TGTGCCAGCTCCCCCGAGGGACAGGGCGTAGGGCCTGACTTC.

The CDR3 loop reads CATARASYEQYF. In DNA form, the CDR3 reads TGTGCCACCGCGCGGGCCTCCTACGAGCAGTACTTC. This chain uses TRBV6-6 with TRBJ2-7; weak D call: TRBD2 (5 bases). The germline CDR1 and CDR2 sequences are MNHNY and SVGAGI (reference sequence). The V end was cut by 10 bases, the J end by 0 bases, with 10 bases between. The CDR3 loop spans 12 amino acids.

Details on this clone: A much larger clone sits a single nucleotide away, making a read error possible. The same CDR3 is also encoded by other DNA sequences in this sample. The J gene is TRBJ1-1, the V gene TRBV7-9; TRBD1 is a possible D gene (6 bases). V was clipped by 5 bases and J by 1 base, with 8 bases between them. Germline CDR1 SEHNR, CDR2 FQNEAQ (reference sequence). The CDR3 is 13 residues long. The CDR3 region is CASSPQGNTEAFF. The CDR3 DNA sequence: TGTGCCAGCAGCCCACAGGGGAACACTGAAGCTTTCTTT.